The clone carrying this TCR beta chain was seen only a few times. Its antigen is still unknown. These data originate in a study of T cells in Graves' hyperthyroidism and ophthalmopathy. Hyperthyroidism patients were newly diagnosed, had disease duration under 2 months, and were aged 18 to 65 years. The diagnostic basis comprised clinical symptoms, serum thyroxine and TRAb, thyroid ultrasound and orbital computed tomography. TCR beta CDR3 regions were amplified from RNA transcripts. The study used the HTBI primer set for a first-round RT-PCR of the TCR CDR3. One entry per CDR3 protein results from TCRdb running MiXCR on the multiplex PCR reads. The table lists some 510,000 distinct CDR3 sequences, 35% to 55% of them singletons. This CDR3 has 15 amino acids. Per germline, CDR1 MNHEY and CDR2 SMNVEV (reference sequence). The V and J ends lost 0 bases and 3 bases respectively, with 11 bases between them.

General study points: Most clonotypes that expanded in the thyroid above 0.001 also showed up in blood.

Specimen: peripheral blood or thyroid tissue (not recorded which). This TCR came from a woman younger than 35 with Graves' hyperthyroidism. V and J are TRBV27 and TRBJ1-1; D gene uncertain. The CDR3 DNA follows: TGTGCCAGCAGTTTATCCCTACAAGTTGACACTGAAGCTTTCTTT. It translates to CASSLSLQVDTEAFF.